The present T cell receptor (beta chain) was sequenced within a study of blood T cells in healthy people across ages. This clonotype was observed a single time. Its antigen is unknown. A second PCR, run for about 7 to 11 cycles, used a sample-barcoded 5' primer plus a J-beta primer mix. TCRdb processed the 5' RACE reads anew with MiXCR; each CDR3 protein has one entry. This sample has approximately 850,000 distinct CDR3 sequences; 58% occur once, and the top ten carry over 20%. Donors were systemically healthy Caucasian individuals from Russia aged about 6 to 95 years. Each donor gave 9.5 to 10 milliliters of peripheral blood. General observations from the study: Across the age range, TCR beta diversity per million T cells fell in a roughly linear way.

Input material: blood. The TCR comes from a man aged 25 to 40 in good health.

CDR3 residues: CASSLHSTGGVYEQYF. The DNA for the CDR3 is TGTGCCAGCAGCCTGCACTCGACGGGGGGGGTTTACGAGCAGTACTTC. The rearrangement links TRBV4-2 to TRBJ2-7; 8 nucleotides line up with TRBD2. Germline CDR1 reads LGHNA; CDR2 reads YNFKEQ. J lost 4 bases, V lost 4 bases, and 12 bases had no gene match. This CDR3 spans 16 amino acids.